Detailed here is one TCR beta chain. V lost 1 base to trimming and J lost 0 bases; unmatched junction nucleotides: 5. From germline, CDR1 is SNHLY and CDR2 FYNNEI. There are 17 residues in the CDR3. Per the authors' pipeline: Reference gene primer amplification gave nucleated cell count estimates. Only in-frame clones appear in the TCRdb table, and some are missing; sequencing was by immunoSEQ multiplex PCR. D and trimming come from the DNA, and the V and J calls and clone size come from that table. The table lists some 160,000 clones, approximately 84% of them singletons, with 2.5% to 3% in the top ten. This sample stems from a study of blood T cell repertoires in COVID-19. About the research overall: T cells, B-cell-depleted T cells, or PBMCs supplied cDNA or gDNA.

The specimen was peripheral blood. The TCR was taken from a woman at least 80 years old with COVID-19, enrolled during active disease. The gene calls are TRBV2 and TRBJ1-2; 10 bases map to TRBD1. In nucleotides, the CDR3 is TGTGCCAGCAGTGAAGTAGGGACAGGGGAAGCTAACTATGGCTACACCTTC. Encoded protein: CASSEVGTGEANYGYTF.